The TCR beta chain under discussion was sequenced for a study of a mutant IDH1 vaccine in newly diagnosed glioma. Whole-study results and caveats: Patients mounted vaccine-induced immune responses in 93.3% of cases.

The table came from immunoSEQ multiplex PCR; TCRdb's copy has only in-frame clones and leaves some out. This repertoire shows roughly 41,000 clones, approximately 92% found once; its top ten account for 15% to 20%. In this sample, this clone turned up once. Its antigen is undetermined. This CDR3 spans 13 amino acids. Noted time point: baseline, week 1 (first vaccination visit). Treatment: pre-vaccination baseline after standard-of-care therapy. This chain links TRBV21-1 with TRBJ2-2; TRBD2 reflects the table's D call only, with no check against the DNA. TRBV21-1 is a listed pseudogene. Sample: PBMCs, taken from a glioma patient treated with radiotherapy, temozolomide or both. This TCR came from a man aged 18-30 years with glioma. The CDR3 here is CASLGRGTGELFF. The CDR3 DNA reads TGTGCCAGCCTGGGGAGGGGGACCGGGGAGCTGTTTTTT.